What follows describes a single T cell receptor (beta chain). Samples each had at least 5.5 micrograms of total RNA extracted. These data belong to a study of blood T cells in healthy people across ages. V lost 4 bases and J lost 5, with 14 bases in between. Germline CDR1 and CDR2: SGHTA and FQGNSA. This CDR3 contains 14 residues. A second roughly 7 to 11 cycle PCR used barcoded and J-beta primers. Researchers report that a template-switch adaptor with 12 random nucleotides tagged each cDNA molecule. Each sample provided no less than 2.5 million CDR3-containing paired-end reads. In TCRdb, the 5' RACE reads were re-called with MiXCR into one record per CDR3 protein. The table includes about 280,000 distinct CDR3 sequences, roughly 26% detected once.

Sequencing was performed on blood. This TCR came from a woman in her seventies in good health. This chain connects TRBV7-2 to TRBJ2-5, with D uncertain. For the CDR3, the DNA is TGTGCCAGCAGCTCGAGACGAGTAGGGGAGACCCAGTACTTC. It codes for CASSSRRVGETQYF.